The 32 T cell receptor beta chains reported below all come from one sample, sequenced in a study of T cell responses to AZD1222 COVID-19 vaccine. Here immunoSEQ multiplex PCR was the method, and the copy in TCRdb shows in-frame clones only, minus some. Counted here are more than 85,000 clones, 70% to 90% occurring once; the ten biggest clones make up approximately 15%. This specimen was peripheral blood, taken on day 0 of AZD1222 vaccination. The source is an adult in good health.

The chain combines TRBV29-1 with TRBJ1-6, with 8 bases fitting TRBD1. V gave up 4 bases and J gave up 7 bases; unmatched junction bases: 6. Per the germline V gene, CDR1 is SQVTM and CDR2 is ANQGSEA. CDR3 length: 14 residues. The CDR3 sequence is CSVGTGSPNSPLHF. The CDR3 DNA is TGCAGCGTTGGGACAGGGTCTCCGAATTCACCCCTCCACTTT.

This chain links TRBV18 with TRBJ1-2, with no clear D. There are 14 residues in the CDR3. Germline-derived CDR1 and CDR2 are KGHSH and LQKENI. Trimming took 2 bases from V and 0 from J, leaving 7 bases between them. The CDR3 DNA follows: TGTGCCAGCTCACCAAGTCCGACTAACTATGGCTACACCTTC. Its protein is CASSPSPTNYGYTF. The full variable domain, rest sourced from reference TRBV18 and TRBJ1-2, is NAGVMQNPRHLVRRRGQEARLRCSPMKGHSHVYWYRQLPEEGLKFMVYLQKENIIDESGMPKERFSAEFPKEGPSILRIQQVVRGDSAAYFCASSPSPTNYGYTFGSGTRLTVV.

The CDR3: CAWSLRTNEKLFF. The CDR3 DNA is TGTGCCTGGAGTCTGCGAACTAATGAAAAACTGTTTTTT. The rearrangement uses TRBV30 and TRBJ1-4, with D unresolved. CDR1 GTSNPN and CDR2 SVGIG come from the germline V gene (reference sequence). V lost 2 bases to trimming and J lost 1 base, with 5 bases between them. CDR3 size: 13 residues.

The genes are TRBV7-3 and TRBJ2-3; D may be TRBD2 (6 bases). Germline V gene sequence: CDR1 SGHTA, CDR2 FQGTGA. V lost 1 base and J 4 bases, leaving 12 bases between the germline ends. This CDR3 has 15 amino acids. The CDR3 spells CASSLIGGNADTQYF. The CDR3 nucleotides read TGTGCCAGCAGCTTAATCGGCGGGAACGCAGATACGCAGTATTTT. Full variable domain (outside the CDR3, taken from reference TRBV7-3 and TRBJ2-3): GAGVSQTPSNKVTEKGKYVELRCDPISGHTALYWYRQSLGQGPEFLIYFQGTGAADDSGLPNDRFFAVRPEGSVSTLKIQRTERGDSAVYLCASSLIGGNADTQYFGPGTRLTVL.

The chain combines TRBV6-2 or TRBV6-3 with TRBJ1-2; 10 bases are shared with TRBD1. There are 14 residues in the CDR3. Trimming removed 4 bases from V and 3 bases from J; junction bases left unmatched: 2. Germline values: CDR1 MNHEY, CDR2 SVGEGT. Here the CDR3 reads CASSLTGGDYGYTF. The CDR3 DNA reads TGTGCCAGCAGTTTGACAGGGGGCGACTATGGCTACACCTTC.

The chain uses TRBV6-5 and TRBJ1-1; D possibly corresponds to TRBD1 (6 bases). This CDR3 contains 16 residues. CDR1 is MNHEY, CDR2 SVGAGI, per germline. Trimming took 1 base from V and 1 from J, leaving 13 bases between them. The CDR3: CASSYWGRGSNTEAFF. CDR3 nucleotides: TGTGCCAGCAGTTACTGGGGCAGGGGCTCGAACACTGAAGCTTTCTTT.

The genes are TRBV5-1 and TRBJ2-5; 7 nucleotides match TRBD2. Germline CDR1 is SGHRS and CDR2 is YFSETQ. The junction had 9 bases not matched to a gene; V was cut back by 4 bases and J by 3 bases. CDR3 size: 15 residues. The CDR3 sequence is CASSPRAGREETQYF. The CDR3 DNA is TGCGCCAGCAGCCCCCGAGCGGGGAGGGAAGAGACCCAGTACTTC.

V usage is TRBV5-6 and J usage is TRBJ1-6, with TRBD1 as a possible D gene (6 bases). The CDR3 consists of 16 residues. The V end lost 0 bases, the J end lost 6 bases, and 13 bases lay between the germline ends. Germline-derived CDR1 and CDR2 are SGHDT and YYEEEE. This CDR3 is CASSLVGADLNSPLHF. The DNA of the CDR3 is TGTGCCAGCAGCTTGGTGGGGGCAGACCTTAATTCACCCCTCCACTTT.

This clone came up once. The genes are TRBV11-3 and TRBJ1-6, with D perhaps TRBD1 (6 bases). CDR3 length equals 14 residues. Germline CDR1 and CDR2: SGHNT and YENEEA. The V gene lost 1 base and the J gene lost 7 bases, with 8 bases spanning the gap. The chain's CDR3 is CASSLAGDNSPLHF. The DNA of the CDR3 is TGTGCCAGCAGCTTAGCAGGGGACAATTCACCCCTCCACTTT.

V usage is TRBV13 and J usage is TRBJ2-2, with TRBD1 identical over 9 bases. After removal of 4 bases from V and 6 bases from J, the junction contained 6 bases not matched to a gene. The CDR3 is 15 residues long. Germline V gene lookup returns CDR1 PRHDT and CDR2 FYEKMQ (reference sequence). CDR3 coding DNA: TGTGCCAGCAGCTCCCCACAGGGGGCCCCCGGGGAGCTGTTTTTT. Translated: CASSSPQGAPGELFF.

This rearrangement joins TRBV7-9 to TRBJ1-2, with 9 nucleotides matching TRBD1. Germline lookup yields CDR1 SEHNR and CDR2 FQNEAQ (reference sequence). Trimming cost V 5 bases and J 4 bases; bases outside gene matches: 8. The CDR3 length is 15 residues. CDR3 in amino acids: CASSDTGGSFYGYTF. The CDR3 nucleotides read TGTGCCAGCAGCGACACAGGGGGCTCGTTCTATGGCTACACCTTC.

The rearrangement uses TRBV6-2 or TRBV6-3 and TRBJ2-3, with 12 bases matching TRBD2. Trimming at V came to 5 bases and at J to 7 bases, leaving 22 bases not matched to a gene. The CDR3 loop spans 20 amino acids. Germline V CDR1 and CDR2: MNHEY, SVGEGT. The CDR3 spells CASSPGPRTQPSGGANTQYF. In DNA, the CDR3 is TGTGCCAGCAGTCCGGGACCGCGGACTCAGCCTAGCGGGGGGGCGAATACGCAGTATTTT.

The rearrangement links TRBV9 to TRBJ1-3, with a possible D match to TRBD1 (5 bases). This CDR3 region has 16 residues. Germline lookup yields CDR1 SGDLS and CDR2 YYNGEE. V lost 4 bases, J lost 2 bases, and 16 bases lay in between. The DNA of the CDR3 is TGTGCCAGCAGCACGGACGCCGGGGGAACTGGAAACACCATATATTTT. This sequence encodes CASSTDAGGTGNTIYF.

V is TRBV5-1 and J is TRBJ2-2; TRBD1 matches at 11 bases. Germline V lookup: CDR1 SGHRS, CDR2 YFSETQ. Trimming at V came to 4 bases and at J to 3 bases, leaving 5 bases not matched to a gene. This CDR3 is 16 amino acids long. The CDR3 spells CASSRKGQGDTGELFF. The CDR3 DNA reads TGCGCCAGCAGCCGCAAGGGACAGGGGGACACCGGGGAGCTGTTTTTT.

The chain has TRBV5-1 and TRBJ2-1; 11 nucleotides match TRBD2. With 0 bases clipped from V and 6 bases from J, the junction kept 5 bases outside the gene matches. CDR1 SGHRS and CDR2 YFSETQ come from the germline V gene. The CDR3 sequence is 16 residues long. CDR3 amino acids: CASSLVGTSGPNEQFF. As DNA, the CDR3 is TGCGCCAGCAGCTTGGTAGGGACTAGCGGACCCAATGAGCAGTTCTTC. The variable domain in full, completed from reference TRBV5-1 and TRBJ2-1, reads KAGVTQTPRYLIKTRGQQVTLSCSPISGHRSVSWYQQTPGQGLQFLFEYFSETQRNKGNFPGRFSGRQFSNSRSEMNVSTLELGDSALYLCASSLVGTSGPNEQFFGPGTRLTVL.

The chain carries TRBV11-2 and TRBJ2-7, with D possibly matching TRBD2 (7 bases). Trimming left V 1 base short and J 4 bases short, with 14 bases between. This CDR3 is built from 15 residues. Germline V lookup: CDR1 SGHAT, CDR2 FQNNGV. The CDR3 reads CASSLGAGALYEQYF. The DNA of the CDR3 is TGTGCCAGCAGCTTAGGGGCGGGGGCGCTTTACGAGCAGTACTTC.

The V call is TRBV15, the J call TRBJ1-5; 8 bases align to TRBD1. V was pared by 5 bases and J by 3 bases, with 6 bases of the junction left unmatched. The germline V gene has CDR1 LNHNV and CDR2 YYDKDF (reference sequence). This CDR3 region has 15 residues. The CDR3 coding sequence is TGTGCCACCAGCGTGGACAGGGTGATCAATCAGCCCCAGCATTTT. It encodes CATSVDRVINQPQHF.

In its sample, this clone was seen a few times. This chain joins TRBV11-1 and TRBJ2-5; 9 bases align to TRBD2. Trimming at V came to 5 bases and at J to 7 bases, leaving 8 bases not matched to a gene. Germline loops: CDR1 SGHAT, CDR2 FQDESV (reference sequence). The CDR3 is 14 residues long. Here the CDR3 DNA reads TGTGCCAGCAGCCACCTAGCGGGAAAGGTGACCCAGTACTTC. Translation: CASSHLAGKVTQYF.

The chain has TRBV19 and TRBJ1-1; D may be TRBD1 (6 bases). The CDR3 runs to 15 residues. V gave up 5 bases and J gave up 6 bases, with 19 bases separating them. Germline-derived CDR1 and CDR2 are LNHDA and SQIVND (reference sequence). The CDR3 DNA reads TGTGCCAGTAGTCTTCAGGGGTCGGCGAGCGCTGAAGCTTTCTTT. It is translated as CASSLQGSASAEAFF.

The CDR3 region has the DNA TGTGCCAGCGACGAGAGAGGCTACACCTTC. This translates into CASDERGYTF. The chain employs TRBV11-3 and TRBJ1-2; D remains ambiguous. Trimming pared 8 bases from V and 8 bases from J, leaving 9 bases between. The CDR3 consists of 10 residues. Germline V CDR1 and CDR2: SGHNT, YENEEA.

The chain joins TRBV10-3 to TRBJ2-6; tentative D call: TRBD1 (5 bases). The CDR3 runs 16 residues. V gave up 10 bases and J gave up 0 bases, with 16 bases separating them. The germline V gene encodes CDR1 ENHRY and CDR2 SYGVKD. CDR3 sequence reads: CATRVPNRSGANVLTF. Here the CDR3 DNA reads TGTGCCACCAGGGTACCGAATCGCTCTGGGGCCAACGTCCTGACTTTC.

The chain employs TRBV7-9 and TRBJ1-4; no firm D call. Germline CDR1 reads SEHNR; CDR2 reads FQNEAQ (reference sequence). This CDR3 spans 15 amino acids. V was trimmed by 2 bases and J by 3 bases, leaving 10 bases between them. In nucleotides, the CDR3 is TGTGCCAGCAGCTTACTTGGCAACCCTAATGAAAAACTGTTTTTT. Its protein is CASSLLGNPNEKLFF.

This clone was recorded a few times. The chain recombines TRBV7-8 with TRBJ2-7; D unclear. Per the germline V gene, CDR1 is SGHVS and CDR2 is FQNEAQ. V was cut by 3 bases and J by 0 bases, with 9 bases left in between. There are 14 residues in the CDR3. The CDR3 loop reads CASSFGGSSYEQYF. DNA for the CDR3: TGTGCCAGCAGCTTCGGCGGAAGCTCCTACGAGCAGTACTTC.

A single count supports this clone. The genes are TRBV18 and TRBJ1-2; D is perhaps TRBD1 (6 bases). The V end was cut by 5 bases, the J end by 3 bases, with 16 bases between. The germline V gene encodes CDR1 KGHSH and CDR2 LQKENI. The CDR3 covers 15 residues. CDR3 sequence reads: CASSRSGGPDYGYTF. The DNA of the CDR3 is TGTGCCAGCTCAAGGTCCGGGGGCCCGGACTATGGCTACACCTTC. The full variable domain, its missing parts supplied by reference TRBV18 and TRBJ1-2, is NAGVMQNPRHLVRRRGQEARLRCSPMKGHSHVYWYRQLPEEGLKFMVYLQKENIIDESGMPKERFSAEFPKEGPSILRIQQVVRGDSAAYFCASSRSGGPDYGYTFGSGTRLTVV.

This rearrangement joins TRBV12-3 or TRBV12-4 to TRBJ1-2; no definite D call. Trimming stripped 6 bases from V and 3 bases from J, with 11 bases between. CDR3 size: 13 residues. The CDR3 bases are TGTGCCAGCAGCGGCAGGAAATACTATGGCTACACCTTC. This sequence encodes CASSGRKYYGYTF.

The chain couples TRBV7-2 to TRBJ2-3; 10 positions agree with TRBD2. The CDR3 is made up of 16 amino acids. Germline lookup yields CDR1 SGHTA and CDR2 FQGNSA. V shed 1 base and J 3 bases; nucleotides not matched to a gene: 4. The CDR3 DNA reads TGTGCCAGCAGCTTAGAGGGAGCGGGGGGGACAGATACGCAGTATTTT. Its translation is CASSLEGAGGTDTQYF.

This chain joins TRBV18 and TRBJ2-7; D possibly corresponds to TRBD2 (6 bases). This CDR3 is 13 amino acids long. From germline, CDR1 is KGHSH and CDR2 LQKENI. Deletions cut 6 bases from V and 5 bases from J, with 14 bases between. As DNA, the CDR3 is TGTGCCAGCTCTACCGTTGGAGGGAACGAGCAGTACGTC. Residues: CASSTVGGNEQYV.

The genes are TRBV10-3 and TRBJ1-2, with a weak D call TRBD1 (6 bases). This CDR3 spans 16 amino acids. The germline gives CDR1 ENHRY, CDR2 SYGVKD. Between the trimmed V and J ends, which lost 6 bases and 1 base, there was a span of 18 bases. The CDR3 nucleotides read TGTGCCATCAGGGGATCTGGGTCAGGGGTTAACTATGGCTACACCTTC. This sequence encodes CAIRGSGSGVNYGYTF.

J is TRBJ2-1 and V is TRBV20-1; tentative D call: TRBD2 (5 bases). V lost 3 bases and J 8 bases, leaving 17 bases between the germline ends. CDR1 is DFQATT, CDR2 SNEGSKA, per germline (reference sequence). The CDR3 runs to 14 residues. The CDR3, as DNA: TGCAGTGCTAGTTTAAGGAGGACGCTCCATGAGCAGTTCTTC. Translation gives CSASLRRTLHEQFF.

The rearrangement uses TRBV5-1 and TRBJ2-1; TRBD1 agrees at 7 bases. J was trimmed by 7 bases and V by 4 bases; bases with no gene match: 8. CDR3 length: 14 residues. The germline V gene encodes CDR1 SGHRS and CDR2 YFSETQ. The CDR3 DNA is TGCGCCAGCAGCCTAGGGGACAGACGAAATGAGCAGTTCTTC. Translating gives CASSLGDRRNEQFF.

The genes are TRBV30 and TRBJ1-5; 9 bases fit TRBD1. This CDR3 contains 14 residues. CDR1 and CDR2 (germline): GTSNPN, SVGIG (reference sequence). Trimming cost V 5 bases and J 2 bases; bases outside gene matches: 4. CDR3 amino acids: CAWAGQGGNQPQHF. In DNA form, the CDR3 reads TGTGCCTGGGCGGGACAGGGTGGCAATCAGCCCCAGCATTTT.

The CDR3 bases are TGTGCCAGCAGCCCACCACCCTCGACAGGGAGGCACGAGCAGTACGTC. It encodes CASSPPPSTGRHEQYV. The chain combines TRBV5-6 with TRBJ2-7, with D perhaps TRBD1 (7 bases). Trimming removed 4 bases from V and 5 bases from J, with 22 bases in between. Germline V gene sequence: CDR1 SGHDT, CDR2 YYEEEE. This CDR3 comprises 16 residues.